One sample yielded the 25 T cell receptor beta chains listed below, sequenced in a study of cytomegalovirus exposure and HLA in healthy donors. Researchers ran the PCR with 60 Vbeta and 13 Jbeta primers. The repertoire was sequenced with immunoSEQ multiplex PCR; TCRdb's copy has only in-frame clones and lacks some. The data show 95,000 to 150,000 clones, over 65% seen once. The sequenced material came from PBMCs. These receptors were obtained from a man younger than 35 in good health and CMV-seronegative.

This chain uses TRBV5-1 with TRBJ2-2, with 8 positions matching TRBD2. Germline lookup yields CDR1 SGHRS and CDR2 YFSETQ. The CDR3 length is 14 residues. V lost 6 bases and J lost 7; bases outside the gene matches: 8. The CDR3 here is CASTQAGAHGELFF. The CDR3 coding sequence is TGCGCCAGCACCCAAGCGGGGGCCCACGGGGAGCTGTTTTTT.

The rearrangement uses TRBV11-2 and TRBJ1-2; D gene ambiguous. The V gene lost 2 bases and the J gene lost 7 bases, with 8 bases spanning the gap. Germline CDR1 reads SGHAT; CDR2 reads FQNNGV. This CDR3 is built from 12 residues. In nucleotides, the CDR3 is TGTGCCAGCAGCTTAATCAGAGGTGGCTACACCTTC. It is translated as CASSLIRGGYTF.

The chain joins TRBV4-1 to TRBJ1-1; D gene ambiguous. Trimming took 4 bases from V and 3 from J, leaving 9 bases between them. CDR1 MGHRA and CDR2 YSYEKL come from the germline V gene. The CDR3 runs 13 residues. The CDR3 sequence is CASSLNGDTEAFF. The CDR3 nucleotides are TGCGCCAGCAGCCTGAACGGGGACACTGAAGCTTTCTTT.

This clone turned up a few times. The J gene is TRBJ1-1, the V gene TRBV6-5; 7 bases fit TRBD1. The CDR3 contains 15 residues. Germline CDR1 and CDR2: MNHEY and SVGAGI. With V trimmed by 2 bases and J by 5 bases, 8 bases remained unmatched. DNA for the CDR3: TGTGCCAGCAGTTACACCAGACAGGGCACGACTGAAGCTTTCTTT. Amino acid sequence: CASSYTRQGTTEAFF.

The V gene is TRBV4-1, the J gene TRBJ1-6, with D possibly matching TRBD1 (5 bases). The V and J ends lost 0 bases and 5 bases respectively, with 14 bases between them. The CDR3 loop spans 17 amino acids. Germline values: CDR1 MGHRA, CDR2 YSYEKL. This chain's CDR3 is CASSQDPGGRNNSPLHF. The CDR3 DNA sequence: TGCGCCAGCAGCCAAGATCCCGGGGGACGTAATAATTCACCCCTCCACTTT.

The chain couples TRBV4-1 to TRBJ1-1, with TRBD1 matching over 7 bases. CDR1 MGHRA and CDR2 YSYEKL come from the germline V gene. The junction had 9 bases not matched to a gene; V was cut back by 0 bases and J by 11 bases. The length of the CDR3 is 14 residues. CDR3 in DNA: TGCGCCAGCAGCCAAGATAGAATGACAGGGCTGGCTTTCTTT. Its translation is CASSQDRMTGLAFF.

Written as DNA, the CDR3 is TGTGCCAGCAGCCTTAGCGGTGTGCCTCCCTACGAGCAGTACTTC. This translates into CASSLSGVPPYEQYF. The chain links TRBV13 to TRBJ2-7; tentative D call: TRBD2 (6 bases). The germline gives CDR1 PRHDT, CDR2 FYEKMQ (reference sequence). V was shortened by 5 bases and J by 2 bases, with 16 bases between the two germline ends. The CDR3 is 15 residues long.

The chain employs TRBV7-3 and TRBJ1-2; D is perhaps TRBD1 (6 bases). The V end lost 5 bases, the J end lost 3 bases, and 13 bases lay between the germline ends. CDR1 is SGHTA, CDR2 FQGTGA, per germline. The CDR3 sequence is 14 residues long. CDR3: CASSPGPGDYGYTF. The CDR3, as DNA: TGTGCCAGCAGCCCAGGACCAGGGGACTATGGCTACACCTTC.

This sequence joins TRBV6-5 and TRBJ1-2; TRBD1 agrees at 10 bases. The CDR3 is made up of 14 amino acids. Germline CDR1 reads MNHEY; CDR2 reads SVGAGI. The V segment lost 4 bases and the J segment 3 bases; nucleotides outside the gene matches: 2. CDR3 nucleotides: TGTGCCAGCAGTTCTGGACAGGGGGACTATGGCTACACCTTC. It codes for CASSSGQGDYGYTF.

The V and J genes are TRBV5-5 and TRBJ2-5, with 8 nucleotides matching TRBD2. Germline V CDR1 and CDR2: SGHKS, YYEKEE (reference sequence). After removal of 2 bases from V and 2 bases from J, the junction contained 8 bases not matched to a gene. This CDR3 is built from 16 residues. The CDR3: CASSFLGGAVQETQYF. The CDR3 DNA is TGTGCCAGCAGCTTTCTCGGGGGGGCTGTACAAGAGACCCAGTACTTC. Complete variable domain (other parts from reference TRBV5-5 and TRBJ2-5): DAGVTQSPTHLIKTRGQQVTLRCSPISGHKSVSWYQQVLGQGPQFIFQYYEKEERGRGNFPDRFSARQFPNYSSELNVNALLLGDSALYLCASSFLGGAVQETQYFGPGTRLLVL.

The chain joins TRBV6-6 to TRBJ1-4; D is undetermined. Germline V gene sequence: CDR1 MNHNY, CDR2 SVGAGI (reference sequence). Trimming pared 6 bases from V and 2 bases from J, leaving 10 bases between. The CDR3 covers 14 residues. The CDR3 DNA reads as TGTGCCAGCAGGCGGCTGGCGACTAATGAAAAACTGTTTTTT. It encodes CASRRLATNEKLFF.

The V gene is TRBV7-9, the J gene TRBJ1-2, with 10 bases matching TRBD1. This CDR3 contains 13 residues. Unmatched junction bases numbered 3, after V lost 5 bases and J lost 6 bases. Per germline, CDR1 SEHNR and CDR2 FQNEAQ (reference sequence). The DNA for the CDR3 is TGTGCCAGCAGCCATGACAGGGGGCATGGCTACACCTTC. The encoded protein is CASSHDRGHGYTF.

The chain joins TRBV19 to TRBJ1-1; the match to TRBD1 covers 8 bases. Germline CDR1 and CDR2: LNHDA and SQIVND (reference sequence). Trimming took 5 bases from V and 5 from J; bases not matched to a gene: 7. CDR3 length: 14 amino acids. DNA of the CDR3: TGTGCCAGTAGTCTACAGGGGGTAGGGACTGAAGCTTTCTTT. Amino acids: CASSLQGVGTEAFF.

The CDR3 nucleotides are TGTGCCAGCAGCCCTGCCCCCTCACTAGCGGGTCAAGAGACCCAGTACTTC. It specifies CASSPAPSLAGQETQYF. This chain connects TRBV7-9 to TRBJ2-5; 9 nucleotides line up with TRBD2. The CDR3 spans 17 residues. Germline V gene lookup returns CDR1 SEHNR and CDR2 FQNEAQ (reference sequence). J was trimmed by 2 bases and V by 5 bases; bases with no gene match: 12.

The chain combines TRBV7-9 with TRBJ1-2; 9 bases line up with TRBD1. Germline V gives CDR1 SEHNR, CDR2 FQNEAQ (reference sequence). This CDR3 has 14 amino acids. Trimming cost V 4 bases and J 2 bases; bases outside gene matches: 2. CDR3 bases: TGTGCCAGCAGCTACGGACAGGGGAACTATGGCTACACCTTC. Translating it yields CASSYGQGNYGYTF.

The V and J genes are TRBV5-6 and TRBJ2-1; 10 positions match TRBD2. CDR3 length: 16 amino acids. The junction had 6 bases not matched to a gene; V was cut back by 2 bases and J by 4 bases. From germline, CDR1 is SGHDT and CDR2 YYEEEE. This chain's CDR3 is CASSFPTSGTYNEQFF. CDR3 nucleotides: TGTGCCAGCAGCTTCCCTACTAGCGGGACTTACAATGAGCAGTTCTTC.

The rearrangement links TRBV6-7 to TRBJ2-3, with 8 bases lining up with TRBD2. TRBV6-7 falls under the ORF class, with uncertain function. The V and J ends lost 2 bases and 3 bases, in that order; junction bases with no gene match: 7. The CDR3 runs 16 residues. CDR3 protein: CASSYEAGDGTDTQYF. CDR3 nucleotides: TGTGCCAGCAGTTACGAAGCGGGGGACGGTACAGATACGCAGTATTTT.

The chain employs TRBV4-1 and TRBJ2-5; D is possibly TRBD2 (7 bases). Looked up from germline, CDR1 is MGHRA and CDR2 is YSYEKL. Trimming left V 4 bases short and J 4 bases short, with 16 bases between. The CDR3 is 15 residues long. CDR3 in DNA: TGCGCCAGCAGCCCTTTGACAGGCGGGAGAGAGACCCAGTACTTC. Translation gives CASSPLTGGRETQYF.

The rearrangement links TRBV15 to TRBJ1-2; 8 nucleotides line up with TRBD1. CDR3 length: 15 amino acids. V dropped 3 bases and J dropped 8; count of bases not matched to a gene: 11. Germline V CDR1 and CDR2: LNHNV, YYDKDF (reference sequence). The CDR3 loop is CATSSLSGGAEGYTF. The CDR3 nucleotides read TGTGCCACCAGCAGCCTCTCAGGGGGCGCGGAGGGCTACACCTTC.

The chain joins TRBV18 to TRBJ1-2; possible D gene TRBD1, 6 bases. Germline V CDR1 and CDR2: KGHSH, LQKENI. The CDR3 consists of 15 residues. The V end lost 3 bases, the J end lost 3 bases, and 14 bases lay between the germline ends. CDR3 sequence (DNA): TGTGCCAGCTCACCTATAGAGGGGGTTTACTATGGCTACACCTTC. It yields the protein CASSPIEGVYYGYTF.

The chain couples TRBV27 to TRBJ2-5; no clear D. There are 13 residues in the CDR3. CDR1 is MNHEY, CDR2 SMNVEV, per germline (reference sequence). V lost 6 bases to trimming and J lost 5 bases, with 13 bases between them. CDR3 in DNA: TGTGCCAGCAGGCCCACAGTTGGGGAGACCCAGTACTTC. It yields the protein CASRPTVGETQYF.

The chain uses TRBV6-5 and TRBJ2-3, with 7 bases matching TRBD1. V dropped 7 bases and J dropped 0; count of bases not matched to a gene: 4. Germline V gene data show CDR1 as MNHEY and CDR2 as SVGAGI. The CDR3 runs to 14 residues. CDR3 sequence reads: CASKQGPSTDTQYF. DNA of the CDR3: TGTGCCAGCAAACAGGGGCCTAGCACAGATACGCAGTATTTT.

V gene TRBV29-1 combines with J gene TRBJ2-7; D unclear. The CDR3 spans 12 residues. Germline V lookup: CDR1 SQVTM, CDR2 ANQGSEA. V gave up 7 bases and J gave up 0 bases, with 10 bases separating them. For the CDR3, the DNA is TGCAGCGCGTCGGTGTACTCCTACGAGCAGTACTTC. This encodes CSASVYSYEQYF.

The genes are TRBV11-2 and TRBJ2-5; 8 bases map to TRBD2. The CDR3 is made up of 15 amino acids. Germline V gene data show CDR1 as SGHAT and CDR2 as FQNNGV. The junction had 11 bases not matched to a gene; V was cut back by 7 bases and J by 4 bases. The CDR3 here is CASTASGRPGETQYF. CDR3 coding DNA: TGTGCCAGCACCGCTAGCGGGCGCCCTGGAGAGACCCAGTACTTC. The full variable domain, in which reference TRBV11-2 and TRBJ2-5 provide the parts outside the CDR3, is EAGVAQSPRYKIIEKRQSVAFWCNPISGHATLYWYQQILGQGPKLLIQFQNNGVVDDSQLPKDRFSAERLKGVDSTLKIQPAKLEDSAVYLCASTASGRPGETQYFGPGTRLLVL.

The chain couples TRBV4-1 to TRBJ2-3; D uncertain. Germline loops: CDR1 MGHRA, CDR2 YSYEKL. Between the trimmed V and J ends, which lost 3 bases and 6 bases, there was a span of 10 bases. The CDR3 consists of 13 residues. CDR3 in amino acids: CASSHPNKDTQYF. The CDR3 DNA is TGCGCCAGCAGCCACCCGAACAAGGATACGCAGTATTTT.